This TCR beta chain was sequenced in a study of blood T cell repertoires in COVID-19. Germline V gene lookup returns CDR1 SGHTA and CDR2 FQGNSA. This CDR3 has 18 residues. J gave up 0 bases and V 5 bases, and 12 bases lay outside the gene matches. Patients in Seattle were enrolled during active infection, then followed longitudinally. Assay: immunoSEQ multiplex PCR; the TCRdb copy retains only in-frame clones and omits some. The sample holds approximately 280,000 clones, more than 80% seen once. The TCR was taken from a woman under 40 with COVID-19, enrolled during active disease. The rearrangement links TRBV7-2 to TRBJ2-2, with TRBD2 matching 7 bases. Material: peripheral blood. The CDR3 loop reads CASSLWALGLPNTGELFF. The CDR3 coding sequence is TGTGCCAGCAGCCTTTGGGCTCTGGGACTACCGAACACCGGGGAGCTGTTTTTT. The entire variable domain, with the rest obtained from reference TRBV7-2 and TRBJ2-2, is as follows: GAGVSQSPSNKVTEKGKDVELRCDPISGHTALYWYRQSLGQGLEFLIYFQGNSAPDKSGLPSDRFSAERTGGSVSTLTIQRTQQEDSAVYLCASSLWALGLPNTGELFFGEGSRLTVL.